Following are 6 T cell receptor beta chains from one sample sequenced in a study of shared clonotypes between healthy human individuals. Here immunoSEQ multiplex PCR was the method, and the copy in TCRdb shows in-frame clones only, minus some. The data contain under 1,100,000 clones, approximately 80% of them singletons. Specimen: memory CD4+ T cells from PBMCs. Subset noted: CD45RA-negative fraction. Source of these receptors: a man between 18 and 29 years old in good health. Some clones in this sample may be carry-over from other donors' samples.

This clone was recorded once. The CDR3 sequence: CASSLATYEQYF. The CDR3 DNA is TGTGCCAGCAGCTTAGCCACCTACGAGCAGTACTTC. V is TRBV11-1 and J is TRBJ2-7; D ambiguous. The CDR3 extends over 12 amino acids. The germline gives CDR1 SGHAT, CDR2 FQDESV (reference sequence). V was shortened by 0 bases and J by 2 bases, with 2 bases between the two germline ends.

V and J are TRBV11-1 and TRBJ1-1; D might be TRBD1 (5 bases). Trimming stripped 5 bases from V and 4 bases from J, with 14 bases between. CDR1 is SGHAT and CDR2 is FQDESV in the germline V gene (reference sequence). The CDR3 contains 14 residues. The CDR3 region is CASSPGPRATEAFF. The CDR3 DNA follows: TGTGCCAGCAGCCCGGGGCCGCGGGCCACTGAAGCTTTCTTT.

The rearrangement uses TRBV5-5 and TRBJ2-5; no reliable D call. The V and J ends lost 0 bases and 5 bases respectively, with 11 bases between them. Germline V gives CDR1 SGHKS, CDR2 YYEKEE (reference sequence). The CDR3 loop spans 14 amino acids. The CDR3 reads CASSLVPFGETQYF. The CDR3 DNA is TGTGCCAGCAGCTTGGTCCCCTTCGGGGAGACCCAGTACTTC.

The V call is TRBV5-4, the J call TRBJ1-1; TRBD1 matches at 9 bases. Losses at the gene ends were 4 bases for V and 4 bases for J; bases not matched to a gene: 8. Germline V lookup: CDR1 SGHNT, CDR2 YYREEE (reference sequence). CDR3 length: 15 amino acids. The CDR3 DNA sequence: TGTGCCAGCAGCAGTCCGGGACAGGGCTTCACTGAAGCTTTCTTT. Translation: CASSSPGQGFTEAFF.

Here the CDR3 DNA reads TGTGCCAGCTCACCACCGGGCAGTGCTGGGGCCAACGTCCTGACTTTC. Protein: CASSPPGSAGANVLTF. This rearrangement joins TRBV18 to TRBJ2-6; no firm D call. The CDR3 is 16 residues long. Per germline, CDR1 KGHSH and CDR2 LQKENI. V was clipped by 0 bases and J by 2 bases, with 8 bases between them.

Written as DNA, the CDR3 is TGTGCCAGCAGCCCGCGACAGGGGCGCTACTCTGGGGCCAACGTCCTGACTTTC. Encoded protein: CASSPRQGRYSGANVLTF. The chain recombines TRBV11-2 with TRBJ2-6; 8 bases line up with TRBD1. The V gene end was trimmed by 5 bases and the J gene end by 0 bases; junction bases not matched to a gene: 9. The CDR3 spans 18 residues. Germline CDR1 reads SGHAT; CDR2 reads FQNNGV.